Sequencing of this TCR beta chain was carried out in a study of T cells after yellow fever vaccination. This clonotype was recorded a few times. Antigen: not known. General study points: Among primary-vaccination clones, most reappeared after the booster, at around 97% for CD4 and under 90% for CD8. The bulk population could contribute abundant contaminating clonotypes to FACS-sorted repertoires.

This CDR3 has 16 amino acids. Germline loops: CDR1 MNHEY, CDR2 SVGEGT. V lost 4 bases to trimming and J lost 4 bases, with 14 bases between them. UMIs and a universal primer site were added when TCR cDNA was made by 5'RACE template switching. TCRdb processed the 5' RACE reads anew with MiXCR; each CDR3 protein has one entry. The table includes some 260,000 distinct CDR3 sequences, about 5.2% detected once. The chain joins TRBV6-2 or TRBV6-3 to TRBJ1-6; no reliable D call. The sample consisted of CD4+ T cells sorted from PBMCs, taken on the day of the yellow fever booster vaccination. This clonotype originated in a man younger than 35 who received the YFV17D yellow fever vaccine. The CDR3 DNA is TGTGCCAGCAGTTTTACGGCGAGACGGTATAATTCACCCCTCCACTTT. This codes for CASSFTARRYNSPLHF.